Listed below are T cell receptor beta chains from one sample, sequenced in a study of long-term antiretroviral therapy in people with HIV. Generated by immunoSEQ multiplex PCR, the TCRdb table keeps only in-frame clones and is missing some. Of approximately 27,000 clones listed, around nine tenths are singletons. Specimen: unsorted PBMCs, collected 1.8 years after starting antiretroviral therapy. These receptors were taken from a woman aged 18-29 years with HIV. Each CDR3 is given with its conserved first and last residue. A D gene is named only where the DNA matches it firmly. Size is stated for part of the rows, as once, few or many counts, or as a class when the clone is expanded.

v_call	clone_size	j_call	d_call	cdr3_aa	cdr3_nt
TRBV15	-	TRBJ2-7	-	CATSGHRDEQYF	TGTGCCACCAGCGGCCACAGGGACGAGCAGTACTTC
TRBV28	-	TRBJ2-1	-	CASRIKSSYNEQFF	TGTGCCAGCAGAATCAAGAGCTCCTACAATGAGCAGTTCTTC
TRBV6-5	-	TRBJ1-4	-	CASSYSPTNEKLFF	TGTGCCAGCAGTTACTCACCAACTAATGAAAAACTGTTTTTT
TRBV18	-	TRBJ1-1	TRBD1	CASSLTGGNTEAFF	TGTGCCAGCTCCTTGACAGGGGGGAACACTGAAGCTTTCTTT
TRBV11-3	-	TRBJ1-3	TRBD1	CASSPGQGPGNTIYF	TGTGCCAGCAGCCCGGGACAGGGCCCTGGAAACACCATATATTTT
TRBV14	-	TRBJ2-7	TRBD2	CASTRGLAGGPSPSEQYF	TGTGCCAGCACCCGAGGACTAGCGGGAGGGCCATCCCCTTCTGAGCAGTACTTC
TRBV6-6	-	TRBJ2-3	-	CAISEGGTDTQYF	TGTGCCATCTCGGAGGGGGGGACAGATACGCAGTATTTT
TRBV7-9	-	TRBJ2-2	-	CASSLLSRNTGELFF	TGTGCCAGCAGCTTACTTAGCCGGAACACCGGGGAGCTGTTTTTT
TRBV9	few	TRBJ2-1	-	CASSVVGSSVRQFF	TGTGCCAGCAGCGTAGTTGGGAGTTCGGTCAGGCAGTTCTTC
TRBV9	-	TRBJ2-3	-	CASSSDGSTDTQYF	TGTGCCAGCAGCTCGGACGGAAGCACAGATACGCAGTATTTT
TRBV28	-	TRBJ2-7	-	CASGLFRDLGVSSYEQYF	TGTGCCAGCGGGTTATTCCGGGACTTAGGAGTAAGCTCCTACGAGCAGTACTTC
TRBV5-1	-	TRBJ1-4	TRBD1	CASTKREGAGNEKLFF	TGCGCCAGCACCAAGAGGGAGGGGGCTGGGAATGAAAAACTGTTTTTT
TRBV15	once	TRBJ1-1	-	CATSRDPPGALNTEAFF	TGTGCCACCAGCAGAGACCCGCCAGGGGCTCTGAACACTGAAGCTTTCTTT
TRBV10-2	once	TRBJ2-7	-	CASSGVSYYEQYF	TGCGCCAGCAGTGGGGTTAGTTACTACGAGCAGTACTTC
TRBV5-1	few	TRBJ1-5	TRBD1	CASSLGQGGQPQHF	TGCGCCAGCAGCCTAGGACAGGGAGGTCAGCCCCAGCATTTT
TRBV6-1	-	TRBJ1-5	TRBD1	CASREGQGWGQPQHF	TGTGCCAGCAGGGAGGGACAGGGATGGGGTCAGCCCCAGCATTTT
TRBV20-1	-	TRBJ2-2	-	CSASLHRGAVF	TGCAGTGCAAGCTTACACCGGGGAGCTGTTTTT
TRBV11-3	-	TRBJ2-5	-	CASSLALETQYF	TGTGCCAGCAGCTTAGCTCTCGAGACCCAGTACTTC
TRBV7-9	-	TRBJ2-5	TRBD1	CASSYGTGGETQYF	TGTGCCAGCAGCTATGGGACAGGAGGGGAGACCCAGTACTTC
TRBV4-1	-	TRBJ2-3	-	CASSQVGLSGDTQYF	TGCGCCAGCAGCCAAGTGGGGCTCTCGGGGGATACGCAGTATTTT
TRBV15	-	TRBJ2-5	-	CATSGGRRETQYF	TGTGCCACCAGTGGGGGGCGGCGGGAGACCCAGTACTTC
TRBV6-1	-	TRBJ2-5	-	CASSEWTAPNQETQYF	TGTGCCAGCAGTGAATGGACAGCTCCCAATCAAGAGACCCAGTACTTC
TRBV28	-	TRBJ1-1	-	CASSLEQDNTEAFF	TGTGCCAGCAGTTTAGAACAGGACAACACTGAAGCTTTCTTT
TRBV7-9	few	TRBJ2-2	TRBD2	CASSLALAGVTGELFF	TGTGCCAGCAGCTTAGCGCTAGCGGGAGTCACCGGGGAGCTGTTTTTT
TRBV27	-	TRBJ2-7	TRBD2	CASSLNRLALYEQYF	TGTGCCAGCAGTTTAAACCGACTAGCGCTCTACGAGCAGTACTTC
TRBV5-1	-	TRBJ2-7	-	CASSLGDLPYEQYF	TGCGCCAGCAGCTTGGGGGACTTGCCCTACGAGCAGTACTTC
TRBV7-9	-	TRBJ2-7	-	CASSPGLSEQYF	TGTGCCAGCAGCCCGGGCCTGAGCGAGCAGTACTTC
TRBV28	-	TRBJ1-2	-	CASGPGFYGYTF	TGTGCCAGCGGTCCAGGATTCTATGGCTACACCTTC
TRBV10-2	-	TRBJ2-7	-	CASSDVVSEQYF	TGCGCCAGCAGTGACGTCGTCTCGGAGCAGTACTTC
TRBV7-3	-	TRBJ2-3	TRBD1	CASSSGQGTDTQYF	TGTGCCAGCAGCTCGGGACAGGGCACAGATACGCAGTATTTT
TRBV5-6	-	TRBJ2-3	TRBD2	CASSQLLAGGDDTQYF	TGTGCCAGCAGTCAGTTACTAGCGGGAGGTGACGATACGCAGTATTTT
TRBV7-2	-	TRBJ2-3	TRBD1	CASSLGTDRGQDTQYF	TGTGCCAGCAGCTTAGGGACGGACAGGGGGCAAGATACGCAGTATTTT
TRBV6-5	few	TRBJ1-5	-	CASSSRAPSNQPQHF	TGTGCCAGCAGCAGCCGGGCCCCGTCGAATCAGCCCCAGCATTTT
TRBV6-5	-	TRBJ2-7	TRBD1	CASSPGQGVYEQYF	TGTGCCAGCAGTCCGGGACAGGGGGTCTACGAGCAGTACTTC
TRBV29-1	-	TRBJ2-3	-	CSVVPLGRGDTQYF	TGCAGCGTTGTTCCCCTGGGCCGCGGGGATACGCAGTATTTT
TRBV7-9	medium-sized	TRBJ2-7	-	CASSLDRAGGRYF	TGTGCCAGCAGCTTGGACAGGGCGGGAGGAAGGTACTTC
TRBV15	-	TRBJ1-3	-	CATSRGFDTDSGNTIYF	TGTGCCACCAGCAGAGGATTCGATACGGACTCTGGAAACACCATATATTTT
TRBV9	once	TRBJ2-3	-	CASSADSLWDTQYF	TGTGCCAGCAGCGCCGATTCTCTCTGGGATACGCAGTATTTT
TRBV28	-	TRBJ2-4	TRBD1	CASSPIAAGTGRPSAKNIQYF	TGTGCCAGCAGTCCCATTGCGGCCGGGACAGGTAGACCCTCAGCCAAAAACATTCAGTACTTC
TRBV7-9	-	TRBJ1-1	-	CASSLEWGSTEAFF	TGTGCCAGCAGCTTAGAGTGGGGAAGCACTGAAGCTTTCTTT
TRBV5-4	-	TRBJ2-5	TRBD2	CASKTGTSGVRETQYF	TGTGCCAGCAAAACCGGGACTAGCGGGGTGAGGGAGACCCAGTACTTC
TRBV9	few	TRBJ1-1	-	CASSVEGEFTEAFF	TGTGCCAGCAGCGTAGAGGGGGAGTTCACTGAAGCTTTCTTT
TRBV7-9	few	TRBJ2-7	TRBD2	CASSLLTSGSGYEQYF	TGTGCCAGCAGCTTGTTGACTAGCGGGAGCGGCTACGAGCAGTACTTC
TRBV19	-	TRBJ1-2	-	CASSIDGGPNYGYTF	TGTGCCAGTAGTATAGACGGAGGCCCCAACTATGGCTACACCTTC
TRBV28	-	TRBJ2-1	TRBD2	CASSLTSGTYNEQFF	TGTGCCAGCAGTTTAACAAGCGGGACCTACAATGAGCAGTTCTTC
TRBV12-5	-	TRBJ2-2	TRBD2	CASGLVGSRGDTGELFF	TGTGCTAGTGGTTTGGTAGGCTCGCGGGGGGACACCGGGGAGCTGTTTTTT
TRBV4-3	-	TRBJ2-6	TRBD1	CASSQGQGALPNSGANVLTF	TGCGCCAGCAGCCAAGGACAGGGGGCGCTCCCCAACTCTGGGGCCAACGTCCTGACTTTC
TRBV7-2	-	TRBJ2-3	TRBD2	CASSLARGAGNTDTQYF	TGTGCCAGCAGCTTAGCGCGAGGAGCGGGGAACACAGATACGCAGTATTTT
TRBV9	-	TRBJ1-1	-	CASSVRTVNTEAFF	TGTGCCAGCAGCGTCAGGACAGTGAACACTGAAGCTTTCTTT
TRBV15	-	TRBJ1-1	-	CATSPRLSSNTEAFF	TGTGCCACCAGCCCGCGACTGTCCTCGAACACTGAAGCTTTCTTT
TRBV19	-	TRBJ2-7	-	CASSRGGQGYYEQYF	TGTGCCAGTAGTAGGGGTGGGCAGGGATACTACGAGCAGTACTTC
TRBV12-2	-	TRBJ1-5	-	CASRLIRLWAYYSNQPQHF	TGTGCAAGTCGCTTAATTCGGTTGTGGGCCTACTATAGCAATCAGCCCCAGCATTTT
TRBV19	-	TRBJ1-5	-	CASSILGRENQPQHF	TGTGCCAGTAGTATATTGGGGAGAGAAAATCAGCCCCAGCATTTT
TRBV28	-	TRBJ1-6	-	CASSPVRSSYNSPLHF	TGTGCCAGCAGTCCCGTCCGGAGCTCCTATAATTCACCCCTCCACTTT
TRBV28	-	TRBJ1-4	-	CASRELRTAKANEKLFF	TGTGCCAGCAGAGAACTTAGGACAGCTAAGGCTAATGAAAAACTGTTTTTT